This T cell receptor beta chain is drawn from a study of blood T cells in healthy people across ages. PCR was performed a second time for about 6 to 12 cycles using a sample-barcoded 5' primer and a J-beta primer mix. TCRdb passed the 5' RACE reads through MiXCR, listing each CDR3 protein once. The profile covers about 620,000 distinct CDR3 sequences, with 20% to 25% appearing a single time and roughly 3.9% taken by the ten largest. Every sample had a minimum of 6 million PBMCs isolated. CDR1 SGHDT and CDR2 YYEEEE come from the germline V gene. This CDR3 has 16 amino acids. The V end lost 0 bases, the J end lost 2 bases, and 13 bases lay between the germline ends.

The source of this sequence is a man aged 65 to 85 in good health. This chain links TRBV5-6 with TRBJ2-3; tentatively, D is TRBD2 (5 bases). Source material: blood. CDR3 in amino acids: CASSLALSGATDTQYF. DNA of the CDR3: TGTGCCAGCAGCTTGGCCCTAAGCGGAGCCACAGATACGCAGTATTTT.